The rows below give T cell receptor beta chains drawn from one sample of a study of blood T cell repertoires in COVID-19. TCRdb's table, derived via immunoSEQ multiplex PCR, lists solely in-frame clones and lacks some. The sample lists approximately 81,000 clones; around 89% were seen once. Sequencing was carried out using PBMCs or T cells enriched from blood (not recorded which). The receptors derive from a woman aged 50 to 60 with acute COVID-19. CDR3s include the opening cysteine and the closing phenylalanine or tryptophan. D genes are given only for firm matches. Rows give clone size only sometimes, using once, few, many, or a class for an expanded clone.

>TRBV2|TRBJ1-2|.|.
TGTGCCAGCAGTGGCGGCCCGGAAAACTATGGCTACACCTTC
CASSGGPENYGYTF
>TRBV5-5|TRBJ1-2|.|.
TGTGCCAGCAGCTATGTGAACACAGGCGATGGCTACACCTTC
CASSYVNTGDGYTF
>TRBV6-2/TRBV6-3|TRBJ1-1|.|.
TGTGCCAGCAGCTGGGGGGGCAGTGAGAACACTGAAGCTTTCTTT
CASSWGGSENTEAFF
>TRBV9|TRBJ2-7|TRBD2|.
TGTGCCAGCAGCGTAGCTCCGGGAGGGCCTGGCGAGCAGTACTTC
CASSVAPGGPGEQYF
>TRBV5-1|TRBJ2-3|.|.
TGCGCCAGCAGCCCAGGGTGGGCCACAGATACGCAGTATTTT
CASSPGWATDTQYF
>TRBV7-9|TRBJ1-2|.|.
TGTGCCAGCAGCTTAGGTGGGGGGGCGAGTGGCTACACCTTC
CASSLGGGASGYTF
>TRBV3-1/TRBV3-2|TRBJ2-7|TRBD2|.
TGTGCCAGCAGTCGGGGACTAGCCTCCTACGAGCAGTACTTC
CASSRGLASYEQYF
>TRBV5-1|TRBJ1-3|TRBD1|few
TGCGCCAGCAGCTTGGTGGGACAGGAATCTGGAAACACCATATATTTT
CASSLVGQESGNTIYF
>TRBV19|TRBJ1-2|.|.
TGTGCCAGTAGTACCGGGACACCGGTTGTTGGCTACACCTTC
CASSTGTPVVGYTF
>TRBV9|TRBJ2-5|TRBD2|.
TGTGCCAGCAGCGCCGGGACTAACTGGGTTGAGACCCAGTACTTC
CASSAGTNWVETQYF
>TRBV12-3/TRBV12-4|TRBJ1-2|.|few
TGTGCCAGCAGCTACAGGGTACATGGCTACACCTTC
CASSYRVHGYTF
>TRBV19|TRBJ1-1|TRBD1|.
TGTGCCAGTAGACAGGGACAGGGGATTTTGGGGAACACTGAAGCTTTCTTT
CASRQGQGILGNTEAFF
>TRBV2|TRBJ2-5|TRBD2|.
TGTGCCAGCAGTGAAAGGTCTAGCGGGAGGCTCCGAGAGACCCAGTACTTC
CASSERSSGRLRETQYF
>TRBV2|TRBJ2-7|TRBD1|.
TGTGCCAGCAGTGCCTGGGACAGGAGGTACGAGCAGTACTTC
CASSAWDRRYEQYF
>TRBV9|TRBJ2-7|TRBD2|.
TGTGCCAGCAGCGTAGGACTAGCGGGAGATTACGAGCAGTACTTC
CASSVGLAGDYEQYF
>TRBV4-1|TRBJ2-3|.|.
TGCGCCAGCAGCCAACACCCGGTGAGGAGCACAGATACGCAGTATTTT
CASSQHPVRSTDTQYF
>TRBV11-2|TRBJ2-2|TRBD2|.
TGTGCCAGCAGCTCCTTATTAGGGGCCCTAGCGGGAGACACCGGGGAGCTGTTTTTT
CASSSLLGALAGDTGELFF
>TRBV5-1|TRBJ1-1|TRBD1|.
TGCGCCAGCAGCTTGGCCGACAGGGGGCTTATGGGCACTGAAGCTTTCTTT
CASSLADRGLMGTEAFF
>TRBV7-2|TRBJ2-5|.|.
TGTGCCAGCAGCTTAGACAGGACAAAGACCCAGTACTTC
CASSLDRTKTQYF
>TRBV6-5|TRBJ1-2|.|once
TGTGCCAGCAGTACAGGCTATGGCTACACCTTC
CASSTGYGYTF
>TRBV18|TRBJ1-5|TRBD1|.
TGTGCCAGCTCACTGGACAGGGCGGGCAATCAGCCCCAGCATTTT
CASSLDRAGNQPQHF
>TRBV18|TRBJ2-1|.|.
TGTGCCAGCTCACCATGGACAGCACGGGGACCCTACAATGAGCAGTTCTTC
CASSPWTARGPYNEQFF
>TRBV2|TRBJ1-2|.|.
TGTGCCAGCGCGGGGAGGGGTGGTGACTATGGCTACACCTTC
CASAGRGGDYGYTF
>TRBV28|TRBJ2-7|TRBD2|.
TGTGCCAGCAGTGGATTCCTAGCGGGGACGAACTACGAGCAGTACTTC
CASSGFLAGTNYEQYF
>TRBV29-1|TRBJ1-4|.|few
TGCAGCGTTGAAGCTGGAGCTGAAAAACTGTTTTTT
CSVEAGAEKLFF
>TRBV11-3|TRBJ2-6|.|.
TGTGCCAGCAGCCCTTACTCTGGGGCCAACGTCCTGACTTTC
CASSPYSGANVLTF
>TRBV5-4|TRBJ2-7|TRBD2|.
TGTGCCAGCAGGGGGACCGGGAGGAACGAGCAGTACTTC
CASRGTGRNEQYF
>TRBV6-1|TRBJ2-7|.|.
TGTGCCAGCAGTGTACAGGGATACGAGCAGTACTTC
CASSVQGYEQYF
>TRBV5-5|TRBJ2-1|TRBD2|.
TGTGCCAGCAGCCTGCGGGGACTAGCTCTACTGAGCTCCTACAATGAGCAGTTCTTC
CASSLRGLALLSSYNEQFF